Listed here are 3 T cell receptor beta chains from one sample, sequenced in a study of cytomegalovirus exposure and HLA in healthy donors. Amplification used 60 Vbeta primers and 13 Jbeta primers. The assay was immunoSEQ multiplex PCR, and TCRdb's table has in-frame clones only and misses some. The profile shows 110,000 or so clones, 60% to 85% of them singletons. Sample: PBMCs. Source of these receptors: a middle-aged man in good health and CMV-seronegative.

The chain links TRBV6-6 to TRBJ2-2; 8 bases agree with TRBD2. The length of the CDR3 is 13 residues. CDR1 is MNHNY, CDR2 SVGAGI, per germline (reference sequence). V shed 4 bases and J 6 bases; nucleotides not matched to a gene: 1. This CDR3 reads CASSWGLAGELFF. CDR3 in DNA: TGTGCCAGCAGTTGGGGACTAGCCGGGGAGCTGTTTTTT.

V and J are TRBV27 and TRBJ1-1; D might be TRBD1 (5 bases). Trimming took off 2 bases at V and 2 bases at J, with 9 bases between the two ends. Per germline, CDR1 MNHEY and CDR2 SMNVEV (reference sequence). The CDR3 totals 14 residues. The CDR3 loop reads CASSLMGPNTEAFF. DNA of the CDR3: TGTGCCAGCAGTTTAATGGGGCCCAACACTGAAGCTTTCTTT.

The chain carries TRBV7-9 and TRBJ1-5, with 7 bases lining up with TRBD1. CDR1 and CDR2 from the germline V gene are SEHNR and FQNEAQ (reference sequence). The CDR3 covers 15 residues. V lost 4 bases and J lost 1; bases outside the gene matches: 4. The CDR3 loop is CASSYGTASNQPQHF. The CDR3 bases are TGTGCCAGCAGCTACGGGACAGCCAGCAATCAGCCCCAGCATTTT. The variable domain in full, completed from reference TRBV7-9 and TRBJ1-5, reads DTGVSQNPRHKITKRGQNVTFRCDPISEHNRLYWYRQTLGQGPEFLTYFQNEAQLEKSRLLSDRFSAERPKGSFSTLEIQRTEQGDSAMYLCASSYGTASNQPQHFGDGTRLSIL.